This T cell receptor (beta chain) was observed in a study of T cells expressing NK-cell markers. Overall study context: Among eight sequenced donors, seven carried HCMV seropositivity while one was seronegative.

The CDR3 is 13 amino acids. In germline, CDR1 is DFQATT, CDR2 SNEGSKA (reference sequence). About this clonotype itself: Its cognate antigen is unknown.

Following a re-call of the 5' RACE reads, TCRdb has one entry per CDR3 protein and lacks DNA. With about 430,000 distinct CDR3 sequences in the sample, the ten largest clones hold about 1.5%. Overall study findings and caveats: A handful of donors showed these clonotypes also leading the CD3+CD56-NKG2C+ fraction.

This rearrangement joins TRBV20-1 to TRBJ2-4. This clonotype originated in a woman aged 45-65 years in good health. The sample was blood T cells: a sorted CD56 or NKG2C T cell subset, CD4+ or CD8+ T cells, or bulk PBMC T cells (not recorded which). The CDR3 sequence is CSATQSTQNIQYF.